A single sample gave rise to the 25 T cell receptor beta chains below, sequenced in a study of regulatory T cells in long-lasting Graves disease. Time point in this sample: persistent/refractory GD, antithyroid drugs over 5 years with positive TRAb. Making the TCR library involved RNA that had been extracted from PBMCs. Through Arm-PCR of CDR3 regions and iRepertoire HTBI primers, TCR beta libraries were built. TCRdb reprocessed the multiplex PCR reads via MiXCR and lists one record per CDR3 protein. The data hold a few hundred thousand distinct CDR3 sequences, with around a fifth observed a single time. The specimen comprised peripheral blood mononuclear cells (PBMCs), sampled when the disease was refractory, from a patient treated with antithyroid drugs. These receptor sequences come from a female donor with Graves disease.

This clonotype was detected only a few times. The J gene is TRBJ1-3, the V gene TRBV29-1; D perhaps matches TRBD1 (6 bases). V shed 2 bases and J shed 3 bases, with 8 bases lying between them. The germline CDR1 and CDR2 sequences are SQVTM and ANQGSEA. CDR3 length: 13 amino acids. The CDR3 DNA sequence: TGCAGCGTTGAACAACAGGGTGGAAACACCATATATTTT. Translating it yields CSVEQQGGNTIYF.

In this sample, this clonotype turned up a few times. The chain uses TRBV4-2 and TRBJ2-7, with TRBD2 identical over 9 bases. The CDR3 length is 16 residues. The V gene end was trimmed by 0 bases and the J gene end by 4 bases; junction bases not matched to a gene: 7. Germline CDR1 is LGHNA and CDR2 is YNFKEQ. The CDR3, as DNA: TGTGCCAGCAGCCAAGATCAAGCGGGGGGACGTTACGAGCAGTACTTC. This gives the protein CASSQDQAGGRYEQYF.

This clonotype was seen many times. The chain carries TRBV11-3 and TRBJ2-6; D is uncertain. The length of the CDR3 is 21 residues. Germline V lookup: CDR1 SGHNT, CDR2 YENEEA. Trimming shortened V by 1 base and J by 2 bases, and 24 bases separated the two germline ends. The CDR3 DNA reads as TGTGCCAGCAGCTTAGCCGGCGCCTTAAGACCACCTCAGGCTGGGGCCAACGTCCTGACTTTC. Protein sequence: CASSLAGALRPPQAGANVLTF. The entire variable domain, with the rest obtained from reference TRBV11-3 and TRBJ2-6, is as follows: EAGVVQSPRYKIIEKKQPVAFWCNPISGHNTLYWYLQNLGQGPELLIRYENEEAVDDSQLPKDRFSAERLKGVDSTLKIQPAELGDSAVYLCASSLAGALRPPQAGANVLTFGAGSRLTVL.

This clonotype was counted many times. The V call is TRBV20-1, the J call TRBJ2-7; D call uncertain. Trimming removed 0 bases at V and 6 bases at J, with 12 bases between. CDR1 DFQATT and CDR2 SNEGSKA come from the germline V gene (reference sequence). This CDR3 has 13 amino acids. As DNA, the CDR3 is TGCAGTGCTAGAGATTCCCCATCCCCCGAGCAGTACTTC. It yields the protein CSARDSPSPEQYF.

This chain joins TRBV25-1 and TRBJ2-7; no firm D call. In germline, CDR1 is MGHDK, CDR2 SYGVNS. Trimming took 2 bases from V and 6 from J, leaving 11 bases between them. The CDR3 extends over 13 amino acids. CDR3 DNA: TGTGCCAGCAGTGAACGGATAGCTGGCGAGCAGTACTTC. Translated, it gives CASSERIAGEQYF.

This clonotype came up many times. V is TRBV10-3 and J is TRBJ1-5, with D unclear. Germline V gene data show CDR1 as ENHRY and CDR2 as SYGVKD. V lost 2 bases to trimming and J lost 7 bases, with 15 bases between them. The CDR3 has 15 residues. CDR3 amino acids: CAISERYSEEQPQHF. The CDR3 DNA sequence: TGTGCCATCAGTGAGCGGTACAGCGAAGAACAGCCCCAGCATTTT.

The gene calls are TRBV6-1 and TRBJ1-1, with 7 bases lining up with TRBD1. V lost 5 bases and J lost 3; bases outside the gene matches: 6. Germline-derived CDR1 and CDR2 are MNHNS and SASEGT. The CDR3 length is 14 residues. The CDR3 DNA reads TGTGCCAGCAGTCGAACAGGGGTCGACACTGAAGCTTTCTTT. Translation gives CASSRTGVDTEAFF.

This clonotype has just a few counts. The rearrangement joins TRBV12-5 to TRBJ2-2, with a weak D call TRBD2 (6 bases). V gave up 1 base and J gave up 7 bases, with 13 bases separating them. Germline CDR1 LGHNT, CDR2 FRNRAP. This CDR3 is 15 amino acids long. The CDR3 sequence is CASGLGGVTLGELFF. The CDR3 DNA reads as TGTGCTAGTGGTTTGGGGGGGGTCACACTCGGGGAGCTGTTTTTT.

This clonotype was detected ten times or more. This sequence joins TRBV11-2 and TRBJ2-7, with D possibly TRBD2 on 7 matching bases. Germline CDR1 SGHAT, CDR2 FQNNGV. The CDR3 length is 16 residues. V lost 4 bases, J lost 0 bases, and 16 bases lay in between. The CDR3 sequence: CASSSTGRDRSYEQYF. DNA of the CDR3: TGTGCCAGCAGCTCCACAGGGAGGGACCGCTCCTACGAGCAGTACTTC.

About this clonotype itself: Possible read error: a much larger clone is one base away. This chain uses TRBV11-3 with TRBJ2-7; 9 positions agree with TRBD1. CDR1 and CDR2 (germline): SGHNT, YENEEA. Germline trimming cut 0 bases from V and 2 bases from J; bases unmatched to any gene: 2. The CDR3 extends over 15 amino acids. CDR3 sequence: CASSLDGQGTYEQYF. The CDR3 region has the DNA TGTGCCAGCAGCTTAGATGGACAGGGGACCTACGAGCAGTACTTC. Looking up the rest from reference TRBV11-3 and TRBJ2-7 gives the full variable domain: EAGVVQSPRYKIIEKKQPVAFWCNPISGHNTLYWYLQNLGQGPELLIRYENEEAVDDSQLPKDRFSAERLKGVDSTLKIQPAELGDSAVYLCASSLDGQGTYEQYFGPGTRLTVT.

As for this clonotype: Being one base from a much bigger clone, this may be a read error. The chain employs TRBV10-3 and TRBJ2-7, with no clear D. The CDR3 sequence is 14 residues long. Germline CDR1 is ENHRY and CDR2 is SYGVKD. Trimming pared 2 bases from V and 2 bases from J, leaving 10 bases between. CDR3 coding DNA: TGTGCCATCAGTGAGCCTCACTTCCCCTACGAGCAGTACTTC. It is translated as CAISEPHFPYEQYF.

This clonotype was counted only a few times. The gene calls are TRBV28 and TRBJ2-2; TRBD1 matches 7 bases. This CDR3 comprises 15 residues. Trimming took 5 bases from V and 0 from J; bases not matched to a gene: 3. In germline, CDR1 is MDHEN, CDR2 SYDVKM. The CDR3 protein is CASSQGGSNTGELFF. The CDR3 coding sequence is TGTGCCAGCAGTCAAGGGGGCTCGAACACCGGGGAGCTGTTTTTT. The full variable domain, completed using reference TRBV28 and TRBJ2-2, is DVKVTQSSRYLVKRTGEKVFLECVQDMDHENMFWYRQDPGLGLRLIYFSYDVKMKEKGDIPEGYSVSREKKERFSLILESASTNQTSMYLCASSQGGSNTGELFFGEGSRLTVL.

The gene calls are TRBV2 and TRBJ2-3; TRBD2 matches at 7 bases. Germline CDR1 and CDR2: SNHLY and FYNNEI. This CDR3 region has 13 residues. J was trimmed by 4 bases and V by 4 bases; bases with no gene match: 2. CDR3 sequence reads: CASSGLAADTQYF. DNA of the CDR3: TGTGCCAGCAGTGGCCTAGCGGCAGATACGCAGTATTTT.

As DNA, the CDR3 is TGCAGTGCAACTAGTGGGAGTCAGGCAGATACGCAGTATTTT. This gives the protein CSATSGSQADTQYF. The chain employs TRBV20-1 and TRBJ2-3; a possible D gene is TRBD2 (5 bases). This CDR3 is built from 14 residues. Germline CDR1 and CDR2: DFQATT and SNEGSKA (reference sequence). Trimming stripped 6 bases from V and 4 bases from J, with 17 bases between.

This clonotype was observed a few times. This chain links TRBV5-5 with TRBJ1-1, with D tentatively TRBD1 (5 bases). CDR1 SGHKS and CDR2 YYEKEE come from the germline V gene (reference sequence). CDR3 length: 12 amino acids. Trimming removed 2 bases at V and 12 bases at J, with 14 bases between. The chain's CDR3 is CASSFSGRETFF. DNA for the CDR3: TGTGCCAGCAGCTTCTCGGGGCGGGAAACTTTCTTT.

This sequence joins TRBV11-2 and TRBJ2-2; D not resolved. From germline, CDR1 is SGHAT and CDR2 FQNNGV. Deletions cut 1 base from V and 9 bases from J, with 3 bases between. This CDR3 is built from 11 residues. The CDR3 DNA is TGTGCCAGCAGCTTAGGATGGGAGCTGTTTTTT. Translating it yields CASSLGWELFF.

This clonotype was counted a few times. V and J are TRBV4-1 and TRBJ1-2; no firm D call. V lost 5 bases and J 3 bases, leaving 19 bases between the germline ends. Germline CDR1 and CDR2: MGHRA and YSYEKL. The CDR3 has 16 residues. CDR3 sequence (DNA): TGCGCCAGCAGCGGAGCTATGACGGTACTAGACTATGGCTACACCTTC. This translates into CASSGAMTVLDYGYTF.

This clonotype was seen ten or more times. The rearrangement uses TRBV20-1 and TRBJ1-2; D gene unclear. V dropped 3 bases and J dropped 1 base, with 15 bases sitting between them. The CDR3 extends over 15 amino acids. Germline lookup yields CDR1 DFQATT and CDR2 SNEGSKA (reference sequence). The CDR3 is CSASSLGPVNYGYTF. The CDR3 nucleotides are TGCAGTGCTAGCTCATTGGGTCCTGTTAACTATGGCTACACCTTC.

Concerning this clonotype: A much larger clonotype is one base distant, so this may be a read error. Likely a read error: the CDR3 ends without its conserved phenylalanine or tryptophan. The rearrangement uses TRBV6-1 and TRBJ2-2; possibly TRBD1 for D (5 bases). Germline loops: CDR1 MNHNS, CDR2 SASEGT. This CDR3 spans 14 amino acids. The V end lost 6 bases, the J end lost 3 bases, and 11 bases lay between the germline ends. For the CDR3, the DNA is TGTGCCAGCAGCCCTCCAGGGCACACCGGGGAGCTGTTTTCT. It is translated as CASSPPGHTGELFS.

The chain has TRBV20-1 and TRBJ1-4; TRBD1 matches at 7 bases. The CDR3 is made up of 14 amino acids. J was trimmed by 8 bases and V by 3 bases; bases with no gene match: 9. Germline loops: CDR1 DFQATT, CDR2 SNEGSKA (reference sequence). DNA for the CDR3: TGCAGTGCTAGGACAGGGATAAATGAGGAAAAACTGTTTTTT. Its translation: CSARTGINEEKLFF.

A few counts support this clonotype. The chain is built from TRBV5-5 and TRBJ1-1; D is unclear. The CDR3 has 16 amino acids. Germline V lookup: CDR1 SGHKS, CDR2 YYEKEE (reference sequence). V lost 0 bases, J lost 0 bases, and 12 bases lay in between. The CDR3 bases are TGTGCCAGCAGCTTGGAATTCAGAAGAGTGAACACTGAAGCTTTCTTT. As protein: CASSLEFRRVNTEAFF.

The V gene is TRBV20-1, the J gene TRBJ1-5; 7 bases map to TRBD1. The trim removed 0 bases at V and 4 bases at J, leaving 3 bases unmatched. The V gene's germline CDR1 is DFQATT and CDR2 SNEGSKA (reference sequence). This CDR3 contains 14 residues. CDR3 nucleotides: TGCAGTGCTAGAGAGGGACAGTTTAATCAGCCCCAGCATTTT. It yields the protein CSAREGQFNQPQHF.

This clonotype was seen only a few times. The chain joins TRBV29-1 to TRBJ2-1; D not certain. CDR1 and CDR2 from the germline V gene are SQVTM and ANQGSEA. The CDR3 totals 10 residues. V shed 4 bases and J shed 10 bases, with 8 bases lying between them. CDR3 nucleotide sequence: TGCAGCGTTGTGGACGGAGAGCAGTTCTTC. Encoded protein: CSVVDGEQFF.

In this sample, this clonotype turned up a few times. V and J are TRBV19 and TRBJ1-5, with 8 bases that match TRBD1. The CDR3 has 17 amino acids. The germline gives CDR1 LNHDA, CDR2 SQIVND (reference sequence). Trimming took 0 bases from V and 4 from J; bases not matched to a gene: 8. The CDR3 reads CASSIEWGRGLNQPQHF. The DNA for the CDR3 is TGTGCCAGTAGTATAGAGTGGGGCAGGGGGCTTAATCAGCCCCAGCATTTT. The whole variable domain, filled in from reference TRBV19 and TRBJ1-5, reads DGGITQSPKYLFRKEGQNVTLSCEQNLNHDAMYWYRQDPGQGLRLIYYSQIVNDFQKGDIAEGYSVSREKKESFPLTVTSAQKNPTAFYLCASSIEWGRGLNQPQHFGDGTRLSIL.

This clonotype was counted between two and nine times. A much larger clone differs from this one at a single base, so this may be a read error. Because the CDR3 is missing its conserved closing phenylalanine or tryptophan, this is likely a read error. This chain links TRBV12-3 or TRBV12-4 with TRBJ1-2; no firm D call. CDR3 length equals 13 residues. Deletions cut 4 bases from V and 7 bases from J, with 13 bases between. In nucleotides, the CDR3 is TGTGCCAGCAGTTCGGTGGGCCTTATTGGCTACACCCTC. This codes for CASSSVGLIGYTL.